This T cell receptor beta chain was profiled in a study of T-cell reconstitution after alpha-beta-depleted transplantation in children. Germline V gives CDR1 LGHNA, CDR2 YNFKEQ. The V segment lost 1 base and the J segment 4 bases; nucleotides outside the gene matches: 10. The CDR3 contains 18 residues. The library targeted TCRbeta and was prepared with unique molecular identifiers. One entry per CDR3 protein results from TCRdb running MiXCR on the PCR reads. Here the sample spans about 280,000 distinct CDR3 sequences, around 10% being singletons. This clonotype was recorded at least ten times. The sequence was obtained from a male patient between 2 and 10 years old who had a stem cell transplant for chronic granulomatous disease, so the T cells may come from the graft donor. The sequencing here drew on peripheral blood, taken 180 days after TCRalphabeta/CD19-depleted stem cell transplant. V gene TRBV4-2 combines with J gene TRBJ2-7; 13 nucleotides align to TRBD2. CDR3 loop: CASSQVQGGTSGNYEQYF. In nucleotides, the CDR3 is TGTGCCAGCAGCCAAGTTCAAGGGGGGACTAGCGGGAATTACGAGCAGTACTTC.